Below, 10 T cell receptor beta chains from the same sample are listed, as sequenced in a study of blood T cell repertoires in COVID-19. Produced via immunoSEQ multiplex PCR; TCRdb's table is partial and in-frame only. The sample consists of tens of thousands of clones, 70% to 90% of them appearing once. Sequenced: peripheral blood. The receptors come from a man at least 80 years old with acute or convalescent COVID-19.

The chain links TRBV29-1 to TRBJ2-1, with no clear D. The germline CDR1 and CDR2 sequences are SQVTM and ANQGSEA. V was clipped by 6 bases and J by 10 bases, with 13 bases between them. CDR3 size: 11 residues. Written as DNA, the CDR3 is TGCAGCGTCGCGTATGTCGAGGAGCAGTTCTTC. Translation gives CSVAYVEEQFF.

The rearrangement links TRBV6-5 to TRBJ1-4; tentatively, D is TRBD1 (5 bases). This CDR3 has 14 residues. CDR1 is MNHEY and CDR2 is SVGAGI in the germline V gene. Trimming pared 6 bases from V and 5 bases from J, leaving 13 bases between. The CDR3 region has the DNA TGTGCCAGCAGCGCGGGACTGACCAATGAAAAACTGTTTTTT. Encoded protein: CASSAGLTNEKLFF.

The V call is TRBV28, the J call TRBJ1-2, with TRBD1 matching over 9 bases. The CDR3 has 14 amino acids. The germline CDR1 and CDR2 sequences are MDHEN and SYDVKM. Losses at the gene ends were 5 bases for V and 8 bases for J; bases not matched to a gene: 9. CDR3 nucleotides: TGTGCCAGCAGTCCCACAGGGGGCATGGGAGGCTACACCTTC. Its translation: CASSPTGGMGGYTF.

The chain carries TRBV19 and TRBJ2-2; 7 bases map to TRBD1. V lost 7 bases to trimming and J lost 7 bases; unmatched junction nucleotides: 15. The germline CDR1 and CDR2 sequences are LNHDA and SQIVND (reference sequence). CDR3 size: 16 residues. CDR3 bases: TGTGCCAGTATCAACCTCCCGCAGGGGGAGAACGGGGAGCTGTTTTTT. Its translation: CASINLPQGENGELFF.

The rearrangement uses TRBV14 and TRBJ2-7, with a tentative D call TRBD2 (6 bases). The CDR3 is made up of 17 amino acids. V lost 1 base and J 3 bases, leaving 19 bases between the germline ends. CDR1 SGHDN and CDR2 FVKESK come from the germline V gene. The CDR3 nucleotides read TGTGCCAGCAGCCAAGTCAGCCGAGGGGCGGGAAACTACGAGCAGTACTTC. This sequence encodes CASSQVSRGAGNYEQYF.

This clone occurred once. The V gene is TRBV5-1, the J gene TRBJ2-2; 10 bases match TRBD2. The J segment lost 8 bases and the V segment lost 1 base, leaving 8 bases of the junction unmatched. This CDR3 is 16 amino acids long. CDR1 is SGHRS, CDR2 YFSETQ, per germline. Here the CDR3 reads CASSLNEAGGPGELFF. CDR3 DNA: TGCGCCAGCAGCTTGAATGAAGCGGGGGGGCCTGGGGAGCTGTTTTTT.

The CDR3 nucleotides read TGCAGCGCTGGGGGACAGGACACCGGGGAGCTGTTTTTT. Amino acids: CSAGGQDTGELFF. This chain connects TRBV29-1 to TRBJ2-2; 8 bases align to TRBD1. Germline V gene data show CDR1 as SQVTM and CDR2 as ANQGSEA. The CDR3 loop spans 13 amino acids. The V segment lost 7 bases and the J segment 3 bases; nucleotides outside the gene matches: 4.

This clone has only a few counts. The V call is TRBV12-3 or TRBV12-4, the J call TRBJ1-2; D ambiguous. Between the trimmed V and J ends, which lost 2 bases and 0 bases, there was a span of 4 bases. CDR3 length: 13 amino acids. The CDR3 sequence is CASSLSSNYGYTF. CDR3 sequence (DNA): TGTGCCAGCAGTTTAAGCTCTAACTATGGCTACACCTTC.

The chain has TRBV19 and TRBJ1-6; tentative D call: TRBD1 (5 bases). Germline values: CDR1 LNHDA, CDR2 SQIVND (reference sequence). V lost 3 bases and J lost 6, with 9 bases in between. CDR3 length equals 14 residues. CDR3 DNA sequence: TGTGCCAGTAGTATCCAGGGTGGTAATTCACCCCTCCACTTT. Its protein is CASSIQGGNSPLHF. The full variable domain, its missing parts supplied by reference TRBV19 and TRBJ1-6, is DGGITQSPKYLFRKEGQNVTLSCEQNLNHDAMYWYRQDPGQGLRLIYYSQIVNDFQKGDIAEGYSVSREKKESFPLTVTSAQKNPTAFYLCASSIQGGNSPLHFGNGTRLTVT.

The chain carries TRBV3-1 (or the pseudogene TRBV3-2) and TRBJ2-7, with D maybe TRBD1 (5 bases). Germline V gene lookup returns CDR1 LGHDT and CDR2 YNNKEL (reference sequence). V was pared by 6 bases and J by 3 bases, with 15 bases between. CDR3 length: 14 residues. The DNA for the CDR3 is TGTGCCAGCAGGGGGAAAGGGGAAATCTACGAGCAGTACTTC. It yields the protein CASRGKGEIYEQYF.